This T cell receptor beta chain was captured by sequencing in a study of blood T cell repertoires in COVID-19. About the study: Samples of COVID-19 (acute and convalescent) were obtained from the United States, Italy and Spain.

The method was immunoSEQ multiplex PCR; TCRdb's version includes in-frame clones alone and lacks a portion of them. The data show about 360,000 clones, with more than 70% seen just once and 3% held by the top ten. The germline gives CDR1 DFQATT, CDR2 SNEGSKA (reference sequence). The CDR3 runs to 11 residues. V dropped 5 bases and J dropped 8 bases, with 10 bases sitting between them. The sample was peripheral blood. The receptor was derived from a man aged 30-40 years with active or convalescent COVID-19. The chain combines TRBV20-1 with TRBJ2-1; weak D call: TRBD2 (5 bases). The chain's CDR3 is CSAQHSDEQFF. The DNA of the CDR3 is TGCAGTGCTCAGCATAGCGATGAGCAGTTCTTC.